This paragraph reports one TCR beta chain. The data belong to a study of CD8 T cells in Susac syndrome. The CDR3 covers 14 residues. V shed 6 bases and J 4 bases; nucleotides not matched to a gene: 7. CDR1 and CDR2 from the germline V gene are ENHRY and SYGVKD. The RNA input was roughly 0.45 to 1 ug, and it was reverse transcribed with random hexamers. TCRdb used MiXCR to reprocess the immunoSEQ multiplex PCR reads, holding one entry per CDR3 protein. The sample lists hundreds of thousands of distinct CDR3 sequences; about 94% were seen once. This chain connects TRBV10-3 to TRBJ2-3; 7 bases fit TRBD1. Specimen: CD4+ T cells from PBMCs. The source is a human donor with multiple sclerosis. Here the CDR3 DNA reads TGTGCCATCAGACATGACAGGGCCGCAGATACGCAGTATTTT. Its translation is CAIRHDRAADTQYF.